A selection of T cell receptor beta chains follows, all from one sample in a study of cytomegalovirus exposure and HLA in healthy donors. The repertoire was sequenced with immunoSEQ multiplex PCR; TCRdb's copy has only in-frame clones and lacks some. This table holds roughly 89,000 clones, approximately 69% found once. The specimen sequenced was PBMCs. Receptor source: a woman between 45 and 65 years old in good health and CMV-seropositive. Each CDR3 is given with its conserved first and last residue. The D gene is left open where the match is weak. Clone size is shown for a subset of rows, as once, few, many or a class of expanded clone.

.,TRBJ2-6,.,TRBV6-5,CASSLQATGANVLTF,TGTGCCAGCAGTCTACAGGCGACTGGGGCCAACGTCCTGACTTTC
.,TRBJ2-5,TRBD1,TRBV28,CAAGDRGETQYF,TGTGCCGCCGGGGACAGGGGAGAGACCCAGTACTTC
.,TRBJ1-1,TRBD1,TRBV6-6,CASRGTGGGTEAFF,TGTGCCAGCAGGGGAACAGGGGGAGGGACTGAAGCTTTCTTT
few,TRBJ2-1,TRBD2,TRBV7-9,CASSPDLAGGFNEQFF,TGTGCCAGCAGCCCAGACCTAGCGGGGGGTTTCAATGAGCAGTTCTTC
once,TRBJ1-1,TRBD1,TRBV7-2,CASTPDRETNTEAFF,TGTGCCAGCACCCCGGACAGGGAGACGAACACTGAAGCTTTCTTT
.,TRBJ2-3,TRBD2,TRBV28,CASSWGRGGRSDTQYF,TGTGCCAGCAGTTGGGGTAGGGGCGGGAGATCAGATACGCAGTATTTT
.,TRBJ2-2,TRBD2,TRBV28,CASSLGGLAGFANTGELFF,TGTGCCAGCAGTTTAGGGGGACTAGCGGGGTTCGCGAACACCGGGGAGCTGTTTTTT
few,TRBJ1-4,TRBD1,TRBV4-1,CASSQGTRTGGNEKLFF,TGCGCCAGCAGCCAAGGAACTCGAACAGGGGGTAATGAAAAACTGTTTTTT
once,TRBJ1-3,.,TRBV30,CAWGRGTSGNTIYF,TGTGCCTGGGGCAGGGGAACTTCTGGAAACACCATATATTTT
.,TRBJ2-7,TRBD1,TRBV7-2,CASSLEGQGAPIYEQYF,TGTGCCAGCAGCTTAGAGGGACAGGGGGCTCCCATCTACGAGCAGTACTTC
.,TRBJ2-3,.,TRBV6-5,CASSYQGMGTDTQYF,TGTGCCAGCAGTTACCAGGGGATGGGGACAGATACGCAGTATTTT
few,TRBJ1-2,.,TRBV12-2,CASRFNRGQVRNGYTF,TGTGCAAGTCGCTTTAACAGGGGGCAAGTGAGGAATGGCTACACCTTC
few,TRBJ2-1,TRBD1,TRBV19,CASSYGTVYNEQFF,TGTGCCAGTAGTTACGGGACAGTTTACAATGAGCAGTTCTTC
.,TRBJ1-5,.,TRBV6-1,CASRRNLNQPQHF,TGTGCCAGCAGGCGAAACCTCAATCAGCCCCAGCATTTT
few,TRBJ2-3,.,TRBV28,CASIERGGTDTQYF,TGTGCCAGCATCGAAAGGGGCGGCACAGATACGCAGTATTTT
.,TRBJ2-3,TRBD1,TRBV19,CASSTTPGQDKQYF,TGTGCCAGTAGTACCACCCCGGGACAGGATAAGCAGTATTTT
.,TRBJ2-3,TRBD2,TRBV30,CAWSVRRTSGGVSLSTDTQYF,TGTGCCTGGAGTGTACGCCGGACTAGCGGGGGAGTCTCTCTTAGCACAGATACGCAGTATTTT
.,TRBJ1-2,.,TRBV28,CASSLGRDTLANYGYTF,TGTGCCAGCAGTTTGGGTCGCGACACTTTGGCCAACTATGGCTACACCTTC
.,TRBJ1-6,.,TRBV27,CASSLSRSYNSPLHF,TGTGCCAGCAGTTTATCCCGCTCCTATAATTCACCCCTCCACTTT
.,TRBJ1-1,.,TRBV6-1,CASSGGGLTEAFF,TGTGCCAGCAGTGGTGGTGGGCTCACTGAAGCTTTCTTT
once,TRBJ2-3,.,TRBV18,CASSPSTDTQYF,TGTGCCAGCTCCCCGAGCACAGATACGCAGTATTTT
.,TRBJ2-5,.,TRBV25-1,CASSEGGGETQYF,TGTGCCAGCAGTGAGGGGGGGGGCGAGACCCAGTACTTC
.,TRBJ1-1,.,TRBV5-1,CASSLVDSMNTEAFF,TGCGCCAGCAGCTTGGTGGACAGCATGAACACTGAAGCTTTCTTT
.,TRBJ1-1,.,TRBV19,CASREVREPEAFF,TGTGCCAGCCGGGAGGTTAGGGAACCTGAAGCTTTCTTT
.,TRBJ2-3,TRBD2,TRBV9,CASSVVGSGGTDTQYF,TGTGCCAGCAGCGTAGTAGGTAGCGGGGGCACAGATACGCAGTATTTT
.,TRBJ1-6,.,TRBV7-9,CASSLSSYNSPLHF,TGTGCCAGCAGCCTAAGCTCCTATAATTCACCCCTCCACTTT